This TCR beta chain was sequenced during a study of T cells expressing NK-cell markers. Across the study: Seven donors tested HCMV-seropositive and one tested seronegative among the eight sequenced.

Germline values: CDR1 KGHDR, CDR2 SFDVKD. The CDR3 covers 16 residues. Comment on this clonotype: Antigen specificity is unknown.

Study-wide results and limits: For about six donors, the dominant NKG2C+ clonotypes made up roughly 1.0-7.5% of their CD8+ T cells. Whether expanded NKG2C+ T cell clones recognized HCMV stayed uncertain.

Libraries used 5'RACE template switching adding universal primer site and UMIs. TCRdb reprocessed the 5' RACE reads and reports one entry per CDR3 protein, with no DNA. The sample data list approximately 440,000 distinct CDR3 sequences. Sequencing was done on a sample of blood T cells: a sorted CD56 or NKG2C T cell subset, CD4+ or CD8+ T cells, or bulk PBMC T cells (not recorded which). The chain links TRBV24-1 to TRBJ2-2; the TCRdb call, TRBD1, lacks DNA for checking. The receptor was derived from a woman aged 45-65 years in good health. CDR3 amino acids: CATSDEGAANTGELFF.